The 17 T cell receptor beta chains below were found in one sample sequenced in a study of blood T cells in healthy people across ages. With a J-beta primer mix and a sample-barcoded 5' primer, a second PCR ran about 7 to 12 cycles. MiXCR, run by TCRdb on the 5' RACE reads, gives a single entry per CDR3 protein. The repertoire includes around 800,000 distinct CDR3 sequences, around 50% of them detected once, and over 15% sits in the top ten. The sequenced sample was blood. These TCRs come from an elderly man in good health.

This clonotype has more than one count but fewer than ten. V and J are TRBV18 and TRBJ2-4; tentatively, D is TRBD2 (6 bases). The CDR3 is 13 amino acids. Germline V CDR1 and CDR2: KGHSH, LQKENI. Trimming removed 3 bases at V and 8 bases at J, with 11 bases between. The CDR3 DNA sequence: TGTGCCAGCTCACCTGCGGGGATCGACATTCAGTACTTC. It codes for CASSPAGIDIQYF.

The rearrangement uses TRBV11-2 and TRBJ2-5; D is unclear. This CDR3 is 17 amino acids long. The germline V gene has CDR1 SGHAT and CDR2 FQNNGV. V lost 1 base and J lost 1, with 16 bases in between. CDR3 bases: TGTGCCAGCAGCTTAGTTCAGGCGCAAATCCGCCAAGAGACCCAGTACTTC. It codes for CASSLVQAQIRQETQYF.

The chain combines TRBV10-3 with TRBJ1-1; D not resolved. CDR3 length equals 13 residues. V was trimmed by 7 bases and J by 0 bases, leaving 9 bases between them. The V gene's germline CDR1 is ENHRY and CDR2 SYGVKD. CDR3 residues: CAIMGPLNTEAFF. The CDR3 DNA follows: TGTGCCATCATGGGCCCGCTGAACACTGAAGCTTTCTTT.

J is TRBJ2-4 and V is TRBV24-1; perhaps TRBD1 as D (5 bases). Trimming removed 2 bases from V and 6 bases from J, with 16 bases in between. The germline V gene has CDR1 KGHDR and CDR2 SFDVKD. The CDR3 sequence is 16 residues long. CDR3 in amino acids: CATSDSPSGAGNIQYF. CDR3 in DNA: TGTGCCACCAGTGATTCGCCGAGTGGGGCCGGAAACATTCAGTACTTC.

The chain combines TRBV5-4 with TRBJ2-1; D is undetermined. This CDR3 spans 17 amino acids. The V end was cut by 0 bases, the J end by 2 bases, with 15 bases between. In germline, CDR1 is SGHNT, CDR2 YYREEE (reference sequence). DNA of the CDR3: TGTGCCAGCAGCTTGGGCCCTCCACGAGGAACCTACAATGAGCAGTTCTTC. Protein: CASSLGPPRGTYNEQFF.

Only one count was recorded for this clonotype. The junction departs from germline at one end; a sequencing error may be responsible. The J gene is TRBJ2-6, the V gene TRBV25-1; maybe TRBD1 (6 bases). The CDR3 totals 17 residues. From germline, CDR1 is MGHDK and CDR2 SYGVNS. In DNA form, the CDR3 reads TGTGCCAGCAGTGACAATAACAGGGAACCTGGGGTCAACGTCCTGACTTTC. Its translation is CASSDNNREPGVNVLTF.

This clonotype was recorded a few times. A read error is possible here, since a much larger clone lies one base away. This chain connects TRBV3-1 to TRBJ2-7; D not certain. CDR3 length: 13 amino acids. Germline CDR1 LGHDT, CDR2 YNNKEL (reference sequence). V shed 5 bases and J shed 0 bases, with 8 bases lying between them. The CDR3 is CASSFASSYEQYF. Written as DNA, the CDR3 is TGTGCCAGCAGCTTCGCCAGCTCCTACGAGCAGTACTTC.

This clonotype was seen many times. This chain links TRBV7-2 with TRBJ2-7; D gene ambiguous. The CDR3 has 11 amino acids. Germline CDR1 reads SGHTA; CDR2 reads FQGNSA. V shed 5 bases and J shed 6 bases, with 8 bases lying between them. The CDR3 DNA reads as TGTGCCAGCAGCCTCGGTCGCGAGCAGTACTTC. Translation gives CASSLGREQYF.

V is TRBV7-2 and J is TRBJ2-2, with 7 bases that match TRBD1. The V segment lost 2 bases and the J segment 2 bases; nucleotides outside the gene matches: 5. CDR1 and CDR2 (germline): SGHTA, FQGNSA. The CDR3 runs to 16 residues. CDR3 sequence: CASSLRRGGNTGELFF. CDR3 nucleotide sequence: TGTGCCAGCAGCTTAAGGAGAGGGGGCAACACCGGGGAGCTGTTTTTT.

This clonotype was seen repeatedly, ten times or more. V gene TRBV20-1 combines with J gene TRBJ2-1; possible D gene TRBD1, 5 bases. This CDR3 region has 14 residues. V lost 5 bases and J 4 bases, leaving 15 bases between the germline ends. Germline loops: CDR1 DFQATT, CDR2 SNEGSKA (reference sequence). The CDR3 DNA reads as TGCAGTGCTGCCTCTATGGGGCCGTACAATGAGCAGTTCTTC. This gives the protein CSAASMGPYNEQFF.

The chain carries TRBV3-1 and TRBJ2-5, with 10 positions matching TRBD2. CDR3 size: 16 residues. The V segment lost 3 bases and the J segment 5 bases; nucleotides outside the gene matches: 9. Germline values: CDR1 LGHDT, CDR2 YNNKEL (reference sequence). CDR3 loop: CASSQATSGIGETQYF. CDR3 in DNA: TGTGCCAGCAGCCAGGCTACTAGCGGGATCGGCGAGACCCAGTACTTC.

The chain joins TRBV6-2 or TRBV6-3 to TRBJ2-3; 8 nucleotides align to TRBD1. Germline V gives CDR1 MNHEY, CDR2 SVGEGT. V trimming: 6 bases; J trimming: 2 bases; junction bases outside the gene matches: 10. The CDR3 covers 16 residues. The CDR3 loop reads CASRYLGQGLTDTQYF. CDR3 in DNA: TGTGCCAGCAGGTACCTTGGACAGGGCCTCACAGATACGCAGTATTTT.

This chain joins TRBV2 and TRBJ2-7; D might be TRBD2 (6 bases). The DNA end is a closer match to TRBJ2-5, so the J assignment may be wrong. The CDR3 extends over 14 amino acids. Germline V gives CDR1 SNHLY, CDR2 FYNNEI. The CDR3 nucleotides are TGTGCCAGCAGTGAAATCCAGGCGGGGGAGACCCAGTACTTC. It encodes CASSEIQAGETQYF.

V gene TRBV12-3 or TRBV12-4 combines with J gene TRBJ1-2, with a tentative D call TRBD1 (5 bases). The CDR3 extends over 14 amino acids. Trimming took 5 bases from V and 3 from J, leaving 13 bases between them. CDR3 sequence reads: CASSVGQLDYGYTF. The CDR3, as DNA: TGTGCCAGCAGTGTCGGACAATTGGACTATGGCTACACCTTC.

This clonotype was seen a few times. The rearrangement uses TRBV7-2 and TRBJ2-1, with D perhaps TRBD1 (5 bases). Germline V gives CDR1 SGHTA, CDR2 FQGNSA. CDR3 length equals 14 residues. The germline V and J ends were trimmed by 5 bases and 8 bases, with 16 bases remaining between them. In nucleotides, the CDR3 is TGTGCCAGCAGCCGCGTGGGGCAGATCGATGAGCAGTTCTTC. Translating gives CASSRVGQIDEQFF.

This clonotype has a handful of counts. The V and J genes are TRBV29-1 and TRBJ2-7; D remains ambiguous. The CDR3 extends over 11 amino acids. Trimming left V 5 bases short and J 2 bases short, with 7 bases between. Germline loops: CDR1 SQVTM, CDR2 ANQGSEA. CDR3 DNA sequence: TGCAGCGTTCAAAAAACCTACGAGCAGTACTTC. Protein sequence: CSVQKTYEQYF.

On this clonotype itself: Mismatch with germline at one junction end may stem from a read error. The chain employs TRBV11-3 and TRBJ2-4; D is undetermined. The length of the CDR3 is 14 residues. Germline CDR1 and CDR2: SGHNT and YENEEA. The CDR3 region has the DNA TGTGCCAGCAGCTTAGGGCGGCAGGATAACACTCAGTACTTC. It encodes CASSLGRQDNTQYF.